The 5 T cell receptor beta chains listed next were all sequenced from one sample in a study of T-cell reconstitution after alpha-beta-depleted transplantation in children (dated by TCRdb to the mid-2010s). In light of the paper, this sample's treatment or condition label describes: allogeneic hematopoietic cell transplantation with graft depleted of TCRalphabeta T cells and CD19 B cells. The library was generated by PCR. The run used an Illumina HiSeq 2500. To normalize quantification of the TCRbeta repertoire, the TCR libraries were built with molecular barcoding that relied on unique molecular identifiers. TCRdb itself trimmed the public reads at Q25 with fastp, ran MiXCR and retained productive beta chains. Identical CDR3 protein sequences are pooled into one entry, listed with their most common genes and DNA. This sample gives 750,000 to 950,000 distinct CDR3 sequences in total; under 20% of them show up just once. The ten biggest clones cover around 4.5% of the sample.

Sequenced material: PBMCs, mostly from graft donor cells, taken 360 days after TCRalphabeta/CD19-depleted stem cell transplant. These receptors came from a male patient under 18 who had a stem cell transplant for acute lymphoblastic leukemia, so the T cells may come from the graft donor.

The CDR3 reads CAISESYYSPLHF. CDR3 coding DNA: TGTGCCATCAGTGAGTCATACTATTCACCCCTCCACTTT. The chain recombines TRBV10-3 with TRBJ1-6, with D uncertain. Germline V CDR1 and CDR2: ENHRY, SYGVKD. Trimming cost V 0 bases and J 8 bases, with 5 bases left between them. The CDR3 contains 13 residues.

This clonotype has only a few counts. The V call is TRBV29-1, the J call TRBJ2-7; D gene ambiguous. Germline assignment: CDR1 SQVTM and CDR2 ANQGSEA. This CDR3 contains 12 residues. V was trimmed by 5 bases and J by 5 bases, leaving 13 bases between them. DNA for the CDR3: TGCAGCGTTCCAGGCCTGAACCACGAGCAGTACTTC. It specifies CSVPGLNHEQYF.

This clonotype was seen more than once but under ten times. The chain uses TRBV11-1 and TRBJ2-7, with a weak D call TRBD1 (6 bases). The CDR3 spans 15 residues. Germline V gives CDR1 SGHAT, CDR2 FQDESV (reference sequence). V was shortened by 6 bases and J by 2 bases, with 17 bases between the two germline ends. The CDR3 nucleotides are TGTGCCAGCAGTCATAGGGACATGGACCCCTACGAGCAGTACTTC. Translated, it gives CASSHRDMDPYEQYF.

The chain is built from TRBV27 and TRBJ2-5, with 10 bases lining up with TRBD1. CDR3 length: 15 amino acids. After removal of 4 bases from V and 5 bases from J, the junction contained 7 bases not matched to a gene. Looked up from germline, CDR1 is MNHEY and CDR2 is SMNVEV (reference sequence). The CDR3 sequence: CASSSHRDRGETQYF. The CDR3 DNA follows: TGTGCCAGCAGTTCACACCGGGACAGGGGTGAGACCCAGTACTTC.

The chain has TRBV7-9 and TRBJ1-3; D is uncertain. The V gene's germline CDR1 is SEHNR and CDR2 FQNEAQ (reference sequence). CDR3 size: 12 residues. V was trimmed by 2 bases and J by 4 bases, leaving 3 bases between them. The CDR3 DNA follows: TGTGCCAGCAGCTTACAGGGAAACACCATATATTTT. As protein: CASSLQGNTIYF.